The entry below gives a single T cell receptor beta chain sequence along with its context. Only a few counts were recorded for this clone. Its antigen is not yet known. Base quality data are lacking; no much larger clone is found one base away. The entire isolated RNA was reverse transcribed using the High Capacity cDNA Reverse Transcription Kit, and thus expressed TCRB transcripts were sequenced. Naive, central memory and regulatory T cell samples underwent deep immunoSEQ sequencing, averaging around 3.6 million total reads per sample. Sorted cells were lysed in RLT buffer and RNA was extracted with DNase-treated RNeasy Micro or Mini kits, depending on cell number. To prevent cross-contamination, each cell subset was processed individually, whereas patient and healthy donor samples were processed jointly. The immunoSEQ multiplex PCR was used to amplify TCRB sequences from cDNA, yielding 87-bp fragments that span the CDR3 region. Sequencing of the amplicons was done on the Illumina HiSeq platform. As for the authors' bioinformatics: PCR bias was corrected computationally using synthetic template baselines, and reads within Hamming distance 2 were collapsed, with unmergeable singletons discarded. Reads were aligned against IMGT so that V, D and J genes, CDR3 length and insertions or deletions at six rearrangement sites could be assigned. Within each subset, clonotype counts were normalized to sorted cell number, and only after that were true diversity and Gini coefficients computed with the tcR R package. The overlap coefficient, calculated on TCRB nucleotide sequences, was used to measure repertoire sharing. The clones in this table, taken by TCRdb from immuneACCESS, are in-frame only. Not every clone is retained; where verified, under half of the shortfall comes from an unresolved V gene, and the cause of the rest is unknown. The V and J calls and clone size are taken from that table; D and trimming were inferred from the DNA. This sample is represented by 300,000 to 400,000 clones; approximately 9.9% of them were singletons. The ten largest clones capture 1% of the sample.

A single peripheral blood draw of around 100 mL on average was collected from each donor into heparinised tubes. Using a panel that included CD45RO, CCR7, CD25, CD127, CD95 and CD27, naive, central memory, regulatory and stem cell-like memory CD4+ T cells were sorted on a BD FACSAria II. All sorted populations exceeded 98% purity. PBMCs were isolated right away by Lymphoprep density gradient centrifugation and were stained directly, without culture. To minimize batch effects, samples were stained and sorted in pairs, one healthy donor with one patient per experiment. This specimen belongs to a study of beta chain features in type 1 diabetes listed by TCRdb under 2018. At the level of the whole study: Mean age, gender distribution, total cell number and subset yield were not different between patients and healthy donors. A total of 90 million to 140 million sorted cells were examined across all samples, and RNA yield correlated strongly with the number of cells per subset. In the study, recently diagnosed type 1 diabetes patients and matched healthy donors were compared on the TCRB repertoires of their sorted circulating CD4+ T cell subsets. Whereas all 28 donors provided naive and central memory subsets, regulatory and stem cell-like memory subsets were isolated from just 8 patients and about eight healthy donors. The full study reports these points: Shorter templates might be favored by PCR, yet because patient and control samples were amplified and corrected together, any such skew would affect both groups equally. In all four CD4+ subsets, TCRB CDR3 length was moderately but significantly shorter in type 1 diabetes patients. At VDJ recombination sites, patients with type 1 diabetes made fewer insertions and deleted more nucleotides, a pattern implying thymic rearrangement abnormalities. Naive, central memory and regulatory TCRB repertoires appeared more similar among patients than among healthy donors. Because cDNA was sequenced instead of genomic DNA, highly expressing activated cells could be over-represented, though the groups showed no difference in activation or CD3 levels. Because the HLA sub-analyses included only small numbers of individuals, any influence of HLA type on TCRB rearrangement was left unresolved.

The germline V gene gives CDR1 as SNHLY and CDR2 as FYNNEI. Including cysteine and phenylalanine, the CDR3 has 12 amino acids. Only the CDR3 portion is preserved as DNA: 36 bases, with reading frame beginning at the first base. Trimming costs V 7 bases and J 2 bases, and their ends lie 8 bases apart. The rearrangement combines TRBV2 with TRBJ1-1, with the D gene not clear enough to name. Sample: central memory CD4+ T cells from blood. The TCR sequence derives from a man under 40 with type 1 diabetes. The CDR3 protein: CASKRRNTEAFF. The DNA reads as follows: TGTGCCAGCAAGAGGCGAAACACTGAAGCTTTCTTT.